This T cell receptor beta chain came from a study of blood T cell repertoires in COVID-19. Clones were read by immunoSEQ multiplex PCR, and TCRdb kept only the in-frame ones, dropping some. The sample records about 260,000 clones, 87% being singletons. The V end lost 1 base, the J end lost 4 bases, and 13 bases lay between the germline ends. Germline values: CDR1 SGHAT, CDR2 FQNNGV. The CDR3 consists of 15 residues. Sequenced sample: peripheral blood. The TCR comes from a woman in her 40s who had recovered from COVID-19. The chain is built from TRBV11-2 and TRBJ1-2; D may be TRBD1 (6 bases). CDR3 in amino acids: CASSLVAGDSYGYTF. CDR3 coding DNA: TGTGCCAGCAGCTTAGTGGCAGGGGATAGCTATGGCTACACCTTC.